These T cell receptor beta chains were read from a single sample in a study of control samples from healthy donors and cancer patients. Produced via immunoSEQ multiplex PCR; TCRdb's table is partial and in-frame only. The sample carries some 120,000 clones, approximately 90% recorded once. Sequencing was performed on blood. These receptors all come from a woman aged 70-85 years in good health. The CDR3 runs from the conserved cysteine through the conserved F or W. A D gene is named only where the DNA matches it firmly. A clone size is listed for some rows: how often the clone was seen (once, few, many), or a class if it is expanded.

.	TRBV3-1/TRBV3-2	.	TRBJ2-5	CASSQGGGLQETQYF	TGTGCCAGCAGCCAGGGCGGGGGCCTCCAAGAGACCCAGTACTTC
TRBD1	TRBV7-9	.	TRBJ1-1	CASRPRQGNTEAFF	TGTGCCAGCAGGCCTCGACAGGGGAACACTGAAGCTTTCTTT
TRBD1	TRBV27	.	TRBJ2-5	CASSWGQGGRETQYF	TGTGCCAGCAGTTGGGGACAGGGAGGGAGGGAGACCCAGTACTTC
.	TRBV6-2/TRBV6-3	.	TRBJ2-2	CASSYLGPGELFF	TGTGCCAGCAGTTACTTAGGGCCCGGGGAGCTGTTTTTT
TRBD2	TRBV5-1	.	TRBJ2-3	CASSLEVSGGSTDTQYF	TGCGCCAGCAGCTTGGAGGTTAGCGGGGGGTCGACAGATACGCAGTATTTT
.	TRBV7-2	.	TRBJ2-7	CASSSFQLALEQYF	TGTGCCAGCAGCTCTTTCCAGCTGGCCCTGGAGCAGTACTTC
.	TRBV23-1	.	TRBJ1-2	CASSPRAGSGGYTF	TGCGCCAGCAGTCCCCGGGCCGGGTCGGGTGGCTACACCTTC
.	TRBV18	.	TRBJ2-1	CASSPTRLEGNEQFF	TGTGCCAGCTCACCAACGCGGCTAGAGGGGAATGAGCAGTTCTTC
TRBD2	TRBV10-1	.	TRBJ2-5	CASSGERGPQETQYF	TGCGCCAGCAGTGGGGAGCGGGGGCCACAAGAGACCCAGTACTTC
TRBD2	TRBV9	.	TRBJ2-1	CASSAGTNNNEQFF	TGTGCCAGCAGCGCCGGGACTAATAACAATGAGCAGTTCTTC
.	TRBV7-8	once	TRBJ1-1	CASSLMGLLDNTEAFF	TGTGCCAGCAGCTTAATGGGACTCCTGGACAACACTGAAGCTTTCTTT
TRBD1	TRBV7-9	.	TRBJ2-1	CASSLNGLTGLQGNEQFF	TGTGCCAGCAGCTTAAATGGACTGACAGGGTTGCAGGGCAATGAGCAGTTCTTC
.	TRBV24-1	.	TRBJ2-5	CATSGSAVQETQYF	TGTGCCACCAGCGGGTCGGCCGTCCAAGAGACCCAGTACTTC
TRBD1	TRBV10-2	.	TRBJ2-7	CASRTGASLYEQYF	TGCGCCAGCAGGACAGGGGCGTCTCTCTACGAGCAGTACTTC
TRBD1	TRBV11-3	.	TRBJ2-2	CASSPHGQGAGGELFF	TGTGCCAGCAGCCCCCATGGACAGGGAGCAGGCGGGGAGCTGTTTTTT
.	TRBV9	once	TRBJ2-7	CASSALAGASYEQYF	TGTGCCAGCAGCGCCCTGGCCGGAGCCTCCTACGAGCAGTACTTC
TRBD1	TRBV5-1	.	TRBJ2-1	CASSSGQGFYNEQFF	TGCGCCAGCAGCTCGGGACAGGGGTTTTACAATGAGCAGTTCTTC
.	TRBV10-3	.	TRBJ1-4	CAISERGAIEKLFF	TGTGCCATCAGTGAGCGGGGGGCGATTGAAAAACTGTTTTTT
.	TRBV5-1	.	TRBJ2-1	CASSSGSSQEQFF	TGCGCCAGCAGCTCCGGATCCTCACAGGAGCAGTTCTTC
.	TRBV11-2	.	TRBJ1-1	CASSFGRGEAFF	TGTGCCAGCAGCTTTGGTAGGGGTGAAGCTTTCTTT
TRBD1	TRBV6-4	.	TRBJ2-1	CASSDSMTGGESYNEQFF	TGTGCCAGCAGTGACTCGATGACAGGGGGCGAATCCTACAATGAGCAGTTCTTC
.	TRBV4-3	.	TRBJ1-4	CASSQEGGEKLFF	TGCGCCAGCAGCCAAGAAGGGGGTGAAAAACTGTTTTTT
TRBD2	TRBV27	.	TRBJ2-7	CASSFGRGGHEQYF	TGTGCCAGCAGTTTCGGTCGGGGGGGACACGAGCAGTACTTC
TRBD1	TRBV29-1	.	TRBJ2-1	CSVCRDSLKVEQFF	TGCAGCGTCTGCCGGGACAGTTTAAAGGTTGAGCAGTTCTTC
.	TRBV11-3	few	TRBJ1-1	CASSLDFDSEAFF	TGTGCCAGCAGCTTAGATTTCGACAGCGAAGCTTTCTTT
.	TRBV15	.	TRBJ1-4	CATSRFPLSDEKLFF	TGTGCCACCAGCAGATTCCCCCTCAGCGATGAAAAACTGTTTTTT
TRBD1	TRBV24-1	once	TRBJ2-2	CATRDRGAGELFF	TGTGCCACCAGGGACAGGGGGGCCGGGGAGCTGTTTTTT
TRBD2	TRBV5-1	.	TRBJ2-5	CASSQGLAPRETQYF	TGCGCCAGCAGCCAAGGACTAGCTCCAAGAGAGACCCAGTACTTC
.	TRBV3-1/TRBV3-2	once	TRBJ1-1	CASSPLRDAHEAFF	TGTGCCAGCAGCCCTCTCCGGGACGCCCATGAAGCTTTCTTT
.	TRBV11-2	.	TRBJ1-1	CASSLGPKGEAFF	TGTGCCAGCAGCTTAGGCCCAAAAGGTGAAGCTTTCTTT
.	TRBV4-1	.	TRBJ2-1	CASSQVGTEQFF	TGCGCCAGCAGCCAAGTTGGGACTGAGCAGTTCTTC
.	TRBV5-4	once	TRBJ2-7	CASSLTGGGNEQYF	TGTGCCAGCAGCCTGACTGGGGGGGGCAACGAGCAGTACTTC
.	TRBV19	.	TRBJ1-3	CASITPTTPSGNTIYF	TGTGCCAGTATCACTCCGACTACTCCCTCTGGAAACACCATATATTTT
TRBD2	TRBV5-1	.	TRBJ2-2	CASSFTGGARTGELFF	TGCGCCAGCAGCTTTACGGGGGGGGCGCGCACCGGGGAGCTGTTTTTT
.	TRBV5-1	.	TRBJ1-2	CASSPGPDYGYTF	TGCGCCAGCAGCCCGGGACCTGACTATGGCTACACCTTC
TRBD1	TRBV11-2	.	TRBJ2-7	CASSLAPGGPQEQYF	TGTGCCAGCAGCTTAGCCCCAGGGGGCCCACAGGAGCAGTACTTC
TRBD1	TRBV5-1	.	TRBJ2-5	CASQGQGRGETQYF	TGCGCCAGCCAGGGACAGGGTAGGGGAGAGACCCAGTACTTC
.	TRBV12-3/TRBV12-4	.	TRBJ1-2	CASSLNSEVGYTF	TGTGCCAGCAGTTTAAACAGCGAAGTAGGCTACACCTTC
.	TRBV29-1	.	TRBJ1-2	CSVKGRNYGYTF	TGCAGCGTTAAGGGCAGGAACTATGGCTACACCTTC
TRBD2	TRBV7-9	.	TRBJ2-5	CASSSGLAGFETQYF	TGTGCCAGCAGCTCGGGACTAGCGGGGTTTGAGACCCAGTACTTC
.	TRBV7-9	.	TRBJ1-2	CASSHAGSQVRGYTF	TGTGCCAGCAGCCACGCGGGGAGTCAGGTCCGTGGCTACACCTTC
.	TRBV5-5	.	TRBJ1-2	CASSLFLDQGYTF	TGTGCCAGCAGCCTGTTTTTGGATCAGGGCTACACCTTC
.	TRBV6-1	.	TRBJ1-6	CASSESTRGYNSPLHF	TGTGCCAGCAGTGAGTCCACCAGGGGCTATAATTCACCCCTCCACTTT
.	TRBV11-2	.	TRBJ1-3	CASSRYLGSGNTIYF	TGTGCCAGCAGCCGTTACTTGGGCTCTGGAAACACCATATATTTT
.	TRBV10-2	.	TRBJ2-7	CASSEAGAREQYF	TGCGCCAGCAGTGAGGCGGGGGCGCGTGAGCAGTACTTC
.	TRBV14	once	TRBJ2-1	CASSQDSWYNEQFF	TGTGCCAGCAGCCAAGATAGTTGGTACAATGAGCAGTTCTTC
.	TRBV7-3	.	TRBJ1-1	CASSLNVGLEAFF	TGTGCCAGCAGCTTAAATGTGGGATTGGAAGCTTTCTTT
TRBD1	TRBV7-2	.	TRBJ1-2	CASSPDRAFGYTF	TGTGCCAGCAGCCCTGACAGGGCCTTTGGCTACACCTTC
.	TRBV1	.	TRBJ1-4	CTSSQNPDRADEKLFF	TGCACCAGCAGCCAAAATCCAGACAGGGCGGATGAAAAACTGTTTTTT
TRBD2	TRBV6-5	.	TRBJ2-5	CASSQRLAGGLAQYF	TGTGCCAGCAGTCAAAGACTAGCGGGGGGACTGGCCCAGTACTTC
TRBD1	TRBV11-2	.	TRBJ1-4	CASRTGQGANEKLFF	TGTGCCAGCAGGACGGGACAGGGGGCTAATGAAAAACTGTTTTTT
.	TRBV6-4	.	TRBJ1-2	CASRPTAGEGGYTF	TGTGCCAGCAGACCCACCGCAGGGGAGGGAGGCTACACCTTC
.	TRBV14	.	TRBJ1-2	CASSQAGFGYTF	TGTGCCAGCAGCCAAGCAGGGTTTGGCTACACCTTC